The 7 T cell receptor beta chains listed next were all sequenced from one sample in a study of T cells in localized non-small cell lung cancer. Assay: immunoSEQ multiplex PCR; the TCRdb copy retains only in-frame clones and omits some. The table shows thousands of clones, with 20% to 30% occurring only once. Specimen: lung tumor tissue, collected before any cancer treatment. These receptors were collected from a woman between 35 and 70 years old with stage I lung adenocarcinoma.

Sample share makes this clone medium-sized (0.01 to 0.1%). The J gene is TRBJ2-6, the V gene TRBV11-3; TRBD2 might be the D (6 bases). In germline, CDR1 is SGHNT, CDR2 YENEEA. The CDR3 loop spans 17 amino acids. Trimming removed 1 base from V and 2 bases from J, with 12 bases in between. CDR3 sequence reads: CASSLGDGGAGANVLTF. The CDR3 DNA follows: TGTGCCAGCAGCTTAGGTGATGGAGGGGCTGGGGCCAACGTCCTGACTTTC. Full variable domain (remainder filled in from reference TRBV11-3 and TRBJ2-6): EAGVVQSPRYKIIEKKQPVAFWCNPISGHNTLYWYLQNLGQGPELLIRYENEEAVDDSQLPKDRFSAERLKGVDSTLKIQPAELGDSAVYLCASSLGDGGAGANVLTFGAGSRLTVL.

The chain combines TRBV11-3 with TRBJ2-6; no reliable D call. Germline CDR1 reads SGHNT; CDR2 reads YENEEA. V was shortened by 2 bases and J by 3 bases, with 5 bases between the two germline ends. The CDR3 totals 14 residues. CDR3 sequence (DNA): TGTGCCAGCAGCTTAAGGAGTGGGGCCAACGTCCTGACTTTC. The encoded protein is CASSLRSGANVLTF.

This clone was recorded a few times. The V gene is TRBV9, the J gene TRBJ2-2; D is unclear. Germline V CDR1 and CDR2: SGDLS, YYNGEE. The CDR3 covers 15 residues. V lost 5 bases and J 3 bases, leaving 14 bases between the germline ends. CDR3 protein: CASSDFDAYTGELFF. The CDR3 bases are TGTGCCAGCAGTGATTTTGACGCCTACACCGGGGAGCTGTTTTTT.

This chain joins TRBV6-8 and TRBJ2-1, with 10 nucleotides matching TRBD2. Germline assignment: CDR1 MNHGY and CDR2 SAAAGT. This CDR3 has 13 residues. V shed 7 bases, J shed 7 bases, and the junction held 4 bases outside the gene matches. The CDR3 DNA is TGTGCCAGCACCCTGACTAGCGGGAATGAGCAGTTCTTC. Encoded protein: CASTLTSGNEQFF.

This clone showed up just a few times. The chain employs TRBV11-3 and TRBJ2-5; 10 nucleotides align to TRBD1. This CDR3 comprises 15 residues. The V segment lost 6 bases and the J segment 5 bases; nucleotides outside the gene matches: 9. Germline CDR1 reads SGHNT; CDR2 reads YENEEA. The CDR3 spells CASRSRDRGFETQYF. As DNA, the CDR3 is TGTGCCAGCAGATCCCGGGACAGGGGATTTGAGACCCAGTACTTC. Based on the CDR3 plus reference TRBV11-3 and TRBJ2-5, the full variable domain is EAGVVQSPRYKIIEKKQPVAFWCNPISGHNTLYWYLQNLGQGPELLIRYENEEAVDDSQLPKDRFSAERLKGVDSTLKIQPAELGDSAVYLCASRSRDRGFETQYFGPGTRLLVL.

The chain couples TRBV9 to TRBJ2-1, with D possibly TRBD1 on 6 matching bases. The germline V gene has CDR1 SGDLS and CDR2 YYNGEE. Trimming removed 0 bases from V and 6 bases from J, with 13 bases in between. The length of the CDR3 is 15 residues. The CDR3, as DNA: TGTGCCAGCAGCGTAGGTCAGGGGACCTCCAATGAGCAGTTCTTC. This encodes CASSVGQGTSNEQFF.

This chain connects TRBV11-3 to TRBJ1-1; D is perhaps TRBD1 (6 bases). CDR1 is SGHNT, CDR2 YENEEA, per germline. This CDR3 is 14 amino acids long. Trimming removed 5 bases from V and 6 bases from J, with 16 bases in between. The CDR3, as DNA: TGTGCCAGCAGCCAATCAGGGGATGGGGCTGAAGCTTTCTTT. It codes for CASSQSGDGAEAFF.